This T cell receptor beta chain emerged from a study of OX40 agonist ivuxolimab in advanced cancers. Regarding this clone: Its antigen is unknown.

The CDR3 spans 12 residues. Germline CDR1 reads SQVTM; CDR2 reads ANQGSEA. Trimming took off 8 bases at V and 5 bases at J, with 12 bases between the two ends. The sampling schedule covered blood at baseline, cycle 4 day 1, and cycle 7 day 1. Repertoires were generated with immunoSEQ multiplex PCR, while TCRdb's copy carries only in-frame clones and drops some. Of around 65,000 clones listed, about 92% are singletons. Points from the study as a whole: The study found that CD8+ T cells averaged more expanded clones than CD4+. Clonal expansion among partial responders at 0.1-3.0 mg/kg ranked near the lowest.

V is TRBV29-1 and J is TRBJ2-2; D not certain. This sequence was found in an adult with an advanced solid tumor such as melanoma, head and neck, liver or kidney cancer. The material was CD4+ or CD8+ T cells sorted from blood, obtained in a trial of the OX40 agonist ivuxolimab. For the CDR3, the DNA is TGCAGCTGCCTATTGGAAACCGGGGAGCTGTTTTTT. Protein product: CSCLLETGELFF.